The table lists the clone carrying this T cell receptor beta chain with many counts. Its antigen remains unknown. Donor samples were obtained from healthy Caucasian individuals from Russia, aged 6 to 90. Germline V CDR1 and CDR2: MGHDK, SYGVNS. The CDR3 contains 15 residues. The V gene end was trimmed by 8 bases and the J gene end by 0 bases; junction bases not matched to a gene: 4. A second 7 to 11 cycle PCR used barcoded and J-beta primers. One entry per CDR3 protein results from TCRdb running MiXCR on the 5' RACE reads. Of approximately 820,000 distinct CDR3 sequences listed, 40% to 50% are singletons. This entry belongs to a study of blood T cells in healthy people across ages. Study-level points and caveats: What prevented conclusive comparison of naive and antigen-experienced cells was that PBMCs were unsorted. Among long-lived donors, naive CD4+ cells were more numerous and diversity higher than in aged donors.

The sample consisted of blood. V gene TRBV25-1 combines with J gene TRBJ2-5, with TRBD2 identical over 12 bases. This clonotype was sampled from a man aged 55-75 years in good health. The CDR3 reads CASGRLAGDQETQYF. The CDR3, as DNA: TGTGCCAGCGGTAGACTAGCGGGGGACCAAGAGACCCAGTACTTC.